This note documents a single TCR beta chain sequence. Antigen specificity is unknown. The data were obtained in a study of Ad26.COV2.S vaccination and SARS-CoV-2 variants. Study as a whole: Intramuscular Ad26.COV2.S doses were given once or twice, 56 days apart.

Trimming pared 5 bases from V and 4 bases from J, leaving 11 bases between. CDR1 is SGHVS, CDR2 FQNEAQ, per germline. The length of the CDR3 is 13 residues. Treatment specified: around 19 received Ad26.COV2.S at low or high dose, single or two shots; 5 received placebo; per-sample allocation not given. Day 63 after the first vaccine or placebo injection was the time point for sampling. Donor was an adult aged 18-55 years in Boston. Profiled with immunoSEQ multiplex PCR; TCRdb holds only in-frame clones, not every one. The sample consists of a few hundred thousand clones, approximately 90% of them appearing once. Overall study results and limits: Reportedly, after vaccination the spike-specific CD8+ and CD4+ T cell responses displayed substantial breadth.

The sequenced sample was peripheral blood, obtained in a trial of Ad26.COV2.S vaccine versus placebo. The genes are TRBV7-8 and TRBJ2-5; no clear D. This TCR was sampled from a person aged 18-60 years who received the Ad26.COV2.S COVID-19 vaccine or a placebo. The chain's CDR3 is CASSPVKGETQYF. The CDR3 DNA sequence: TGTGCCAGCAGCCCAGTGAAGGGAGAGACCCAGTACTTC.